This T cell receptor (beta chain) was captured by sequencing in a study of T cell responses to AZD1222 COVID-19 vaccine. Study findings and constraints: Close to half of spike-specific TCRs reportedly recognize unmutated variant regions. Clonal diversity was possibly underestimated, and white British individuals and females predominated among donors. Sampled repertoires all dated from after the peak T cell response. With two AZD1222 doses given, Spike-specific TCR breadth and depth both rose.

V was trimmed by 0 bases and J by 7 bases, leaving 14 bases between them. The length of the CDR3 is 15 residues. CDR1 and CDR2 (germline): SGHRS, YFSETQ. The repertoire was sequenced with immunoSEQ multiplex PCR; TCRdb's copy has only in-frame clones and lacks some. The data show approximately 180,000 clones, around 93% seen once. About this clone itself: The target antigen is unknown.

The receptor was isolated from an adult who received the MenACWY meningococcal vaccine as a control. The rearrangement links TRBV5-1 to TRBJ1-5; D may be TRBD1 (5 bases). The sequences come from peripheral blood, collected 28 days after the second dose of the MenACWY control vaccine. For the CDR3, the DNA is TGCGCCAGCAGCTTGGGGCCGGGGCTTGGGCAGCCCCAGCATTTT. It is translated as CASSLGPGLGQPQHF.